The 18 T cell receptor beta chains in this list originate from one sample, sequenced in a study of T cell clones after liver transplantation. Measured with immunoSEQ multiplex PCR; TCRdb has only the in-frame clones, and not every one. This sample has about 58,000 clones, with 70% found just once. Source: CD4+ T cells from blood, taken at the approximately 16-month timepoint. The receptors derive from a human patient who received a liver transplant. Some T cells may be the graft donor's.

This clone was detected many times. Other DNA variants within this sample encode the same CDR3. The V call is TRBV11-3, the J call TRBJ1-3; 8 bases agree with TRBD1. V shed 5 bases, J shed 2 bases, and the junction held 5 bases outside the gene matches. The V gene's germline CDR1 is SGHNT and CDR2 YENEEA. The CDR3 contains 15 residues. As DNA, the CDR3 is TGTGCCAGCAGCCCCGGACAGGGCCCTGGAAACACCATATATTTT. This gives the protein CASSPGQGPGNTIYF.

The rearrangement links TRBV4-1 to TRBJ2-3, with D perhaps TRBD1 or TRBD2 (7 bases each). Germline loops: CDR1 MGHRA, CDR2 YSYEKL. The CDR3 loop spans 17 amino acids. V was cut by 4 bases and J by 0 bases, with 17 bases left in between. The CDR3 here is CASSREGAVTSTDTQYF. CDR3 DNA sequence: TGCGCCAGCAGCCGGGAGGGGGCGGTCACTAGCACAGATACGCAGTATTTT.

This chain connects TRBV30 to TRBJ1-5, with 7 bases aligning to TRBD1. Germline lookup yields CDR1 GTSNPN and CDR2 SVGIG (reference sequence). The J segment lost 0 bases and the V segment lost 5 bases, leaving 16 bases of the junction unmatched. The CDR3 is 18 residues long. DNA for the CDR3: TGTGCCTGGTCCAAAGTCCAGGGGGGATTAAATAGCAATCAGCCCCAGCATTTT. This codes for CAWSKVQGGLNSNQPQHF.

CDR3 sequence reads: CASSLEDLDASYEQYV. The DNA for the CDR3 is TGCGCCAGCAGCTTGGAGGACCTTGATGCTTCCTACGAGCAGTACGTC. The genes are TRBV5-1 and TRBJ2-7, with D unclear. Trimming removed 0 bases from V and 1 base from J, with 14 bases in between. The CDR3 sequence is 16 residues long. The germline V gene has CDR1 SGHRS and CDR2 YFSETQ.

This clone occurred once. CDR3 sequence reads: CASSFTVPETQYF. The CDR3 DNA reads TGTGCCAGCAGCTTCACCGTACCAGAGACCCAGTACTTC. The V and J genes are TRBV7-9 and TRBJ2-5, with unresolved D. CDR1 is SEHNR and CDR2 is FQNEAQ in the germline V gene (reference sequence). Trimming took 3 bases from V and 4 from J, leaving 9 bases between them. This CDR3 contains 13 residues.

The rearrangement links TRBV7-2 to TRBJ1-6; possibly TRBD1 for D (6 bases). Germline CDR1 is SGHTA and CDR2 is FQGNSA. The CDR3 runs 14 residues. V was pared by 5 bases and J by 10 bases, with 15 bases between. The CDR3 protein is CASSLRQASSPLHF. CDR3 bases: TGTGCCAGCAGCCTCCGACAGGCCTCCTCACCCCTCCACTTT.

The CDR3 loop is CAWSRTSGGADTQYF. For the CDR3, the DNA is TGTGCCTGGAGTCGGACTAGCGGGGGGGCAGATACGCAGTATTTT. This chain joins TRBV30 and TRBJ2-3; 15 nucleotides match TRBD2. Germline V lookup: CDR1 GTSNPN, CDR2 SVGIG (reference sequence). Germline trimming cut 2 bases from V and 4 bases from J; bases unmatched to any gene: 1. The CDR3 contains 15 residues.

The chain couples TRBV13 to TRBJ1-2, with 11 positions matching TRBD1. Trimming cost V 5 bases and J 2 bases; bases outside gene matches: 7. This CDR3 has 16 amino acids. The V gene's germline CDR1 is PRHDT and CDR2 FYEKMQ (reference sequence). CDR3 sequence: CASSPAGTGGNYGYTF. For the CDR3, the DNA is TGTGCCAGCAGCCCCGCCGGGACAGGGGGGAACTATGGCTACACCTTC.

The chain links TRBV5-8 to TRBJ2-3; 7 bases match TRBD1. CDR3 length equals 16 residues. J was trimmed by 4 bases and V by 2 bases; bases with no gene match: 10. CDR1 is SGHTS and CDR2 is YDEGEE in the germline V gene. CDR3: CASSLQLGQSADTQYF. CDR3 coding DNA: TGTGCCAGCAGCTTACAATTGGGACAGTCCGCAGATACGCAGTATTTT.

This clone was observed a single time. V and J are TRBV6-5 and TRBJ1-2; 9 bases match TRBD1. CDR1 and CDR2 (germline): MNHEY, SVGAGI. V shed 5 bases and J 6 bases; nucleotides not matched to a gene: 7. CDR3 size: 14 residues. The CDR3 sequence: CASSPGDREDGYTF. As DNA, the CDR3 is TGTGCCAGCAGTCCCGGGGACAGGGAGGATGGCTACACCTTC.

This chain uses TRBV4-3 with TRBJ1-2, with D perhaps matching TRBD1 (5 bases). Trimming shortened V by 0 bases and J by 3 bases, and 14 bases separated the two germline ends. The CDR3 is 16 amino acids. Germline CDR1 is LGHNA and CDR2 is YSLEER. This CDR3 is CASSQDRAGPYYGYTF. The CDR3 DNA reads as TGCGCCAGCAGCCAAGATCGGGCGGGGCCCTACTATGGCTACACCTTC.

The chain couples TRBV4-1 to TRBJ1-1; TRBD1 might be the D (5 bases). In germline, CDR1 is MGHRA, CDR2 YSYEKL. V lost 0 bases and J 4 bases, leaving 12 bases between the germline ends. There are 15 residues in the CDR3. The DNA for the CDR3 is TGCGCCAGCAGCCAAGATTGGGGCAGCGGCACTGAAGCTTTCTTT. Its translation: CASSQDWGSGTEAFF.

V and J are TRBV4-3 and TRBJ2-7; the match to TRBD2 covers 9 bases. The CDR3 spans 14 residues. Germline V gene sequence: CDR1 LGHNA, CDR2 YSLEER. The V segment lost 7 bases and the J segment 5 bases; nucleotides outside the gene matches: 9. The CDR3 DNA is TGCGCCAGCAACCTGGGCGGGAGGGCCCACGAGCAGTACGTC. This codes for CASNLGGRAHEQYV.

V and J are TRBV6-5 and TRBJ2-7, with D tentatively TRBD2 (5 bases). The germline V gene has CDR1 MNHEY and CDR2 SVGAGI. Trimming left V 0 bases short and J 7 bases short, with 7 bases between. The CDR3 runs 12 residues. The CDR3 loop reads CASSYSTGEQYF. The CDR3 region has the DNA TGTGCCAGCAGTTACTCGACGGGGGAGCAGTACTTC.

The rearrangement joins TRBV28 to TRBJ1-2, with 9 bases identical to TRBD1. The CDR3 is 14 amino acids. Germline V gives CDR1 MDHEN, CDR2 SYDVKM. V shed 2 bases and J 3 bases; nucleotides not matched to a gene: 1. CDR3 sequence (DNA): TGTGCCAGCAGTTTACGGACAGGGGACTATGGCTACACCTTC. It yields the protein CASSLRTGDYGYTF.

As for this clone: A much larger clone lies a single base off, so this may be a read error. V and J are TRBV6-1 and TRBJ1-5, with a weak D call TRBD1 (5 bases). The V gene's germline CDR1 is MNHNS and CDR2 SASEGT. CDR3 length equals 13 residues. V was cut by 4 bases and J by 2 bases, with 6 bases left in between. The CDR3 region is CASSVQGNQPQHF. CDR3 in DNA: TGTGCCAGCAGTGTACAGGGCAATCAGCCCCAGCATTTT.

The chain is built from TRBV19 and TRBJ2-3, with 7 positions matching TRBD2. Germline trimming cut 5 bases from V and 4 bases from J; bases unmatched to any gene: 6. Germline V CDR1 and CDR2: LNHDA, SQIVND (reference sequence). CDR3 size: 14 residues. The CDR3 DNA is TGTGCCAGTAGTCCGGGGGGTGGGGCAGATACGCAGTATTTT. Its protein is CASSPGGGADTQYF.

The chain links TRBV28 to TRBJ2-7, with 9 bases aligning to TRBD1. The CDR3 has 16 residues. CDR1 MDHEN and CDR2 SYDVKM come from the germline V gene. V shed 1 base, J shed 10 bases, and the junction held 14 bases outside the gene matches. CDR3 amino acids: CASSLSSGTGSLPQYF. CDR3 DNA: TGTGCCAGCAGTTTATCCTCCGGGACAGGGAGTTTACCTCAGTACTTC.